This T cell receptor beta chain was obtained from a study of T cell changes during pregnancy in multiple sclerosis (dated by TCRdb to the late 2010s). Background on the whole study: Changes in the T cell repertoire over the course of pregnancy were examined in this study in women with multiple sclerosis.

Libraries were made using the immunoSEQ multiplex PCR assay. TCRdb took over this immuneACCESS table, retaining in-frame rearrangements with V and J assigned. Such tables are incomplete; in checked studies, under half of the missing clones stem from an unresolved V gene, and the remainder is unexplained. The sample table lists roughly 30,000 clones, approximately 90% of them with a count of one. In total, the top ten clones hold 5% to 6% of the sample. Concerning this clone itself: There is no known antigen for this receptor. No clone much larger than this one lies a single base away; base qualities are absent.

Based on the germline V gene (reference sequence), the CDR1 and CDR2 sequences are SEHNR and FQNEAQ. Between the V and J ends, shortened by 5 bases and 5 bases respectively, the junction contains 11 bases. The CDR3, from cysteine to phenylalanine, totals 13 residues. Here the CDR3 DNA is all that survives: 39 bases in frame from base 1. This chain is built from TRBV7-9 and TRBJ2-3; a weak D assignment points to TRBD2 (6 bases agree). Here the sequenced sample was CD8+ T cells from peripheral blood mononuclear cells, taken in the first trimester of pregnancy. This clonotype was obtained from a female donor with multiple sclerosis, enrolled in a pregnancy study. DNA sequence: TGTGCCAGCAGCCCAACGGAGGGAGATACGCAGTATTTT. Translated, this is CASSPTEGDTQYF.